This T cell receptor (beta chain) derives from a study of T cells after yellow fever vaccination. TCRdb processed the 5' RACE reads anew with MiXCR; each CDR3 protein has one entry. The repertoire holds about 550,000 distinct CDR3 sequences, about a fifth seen once, with 13% to 15% in the top ten. V lost 2 bases to trimming and J lost 5 bases, with 21 bases between them. The CDR3 consists of 16 residues. Germline V lookup: CDR1 DFQATT, CDR2 SNEGSKA (reference sequence). This chain links TRBV20-1 with TRBJ1-2; D possibly corresponds to TRBD1 (6 bases). The source of this sequence is a man aged 25 to 45 who received the YFV17D yellow fever vaccine. Sequenced here: PBMCs, sampled 15 days after the yellow fever booster vaccination. CDR3 DNA: TGCAGTGCTAGACCCGTCGACAGGCGGGCGGGGTATGGCTACACCTTC. Translation: CSARPVDRRAGYGYTF.